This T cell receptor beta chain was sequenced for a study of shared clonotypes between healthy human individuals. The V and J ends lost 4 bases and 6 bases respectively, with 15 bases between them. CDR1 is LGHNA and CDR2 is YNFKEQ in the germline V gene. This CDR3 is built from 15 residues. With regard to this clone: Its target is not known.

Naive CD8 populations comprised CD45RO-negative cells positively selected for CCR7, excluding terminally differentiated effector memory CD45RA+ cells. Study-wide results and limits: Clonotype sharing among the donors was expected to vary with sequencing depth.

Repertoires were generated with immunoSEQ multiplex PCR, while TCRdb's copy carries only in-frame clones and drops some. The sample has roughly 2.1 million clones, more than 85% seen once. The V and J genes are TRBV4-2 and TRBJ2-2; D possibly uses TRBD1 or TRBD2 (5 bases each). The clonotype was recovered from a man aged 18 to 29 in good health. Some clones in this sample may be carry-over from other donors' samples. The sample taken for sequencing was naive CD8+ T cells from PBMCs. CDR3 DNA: TGTGCCAGCAGCCTAATCTGGGGGACGGCCGGGGAGCTGTTTTTT. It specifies CASSLIWGTAGELFF.